This TCR beta chain is drawn from a study of blood T cell repertoires in COVID-19. Study context: The study drew acute and convalescent COVID-19 samples from the United States, Italy and Spain. PBMCs, B-cell-depleted T cells, or T cells provided the cDNA or gDNA that made up the material.

V was shortened by 4 bases and J by 5 bases, with 11 bases between the two germline ends. Germline V gene sequence: CDR1 SNHLY, CDR2 FYNNEI. This CDR3 is 13 amino acids long. As processed by the authors: Amplification with reference gene primers provided the estimates of nucleated cell counts. This table comes from immunoSEQ multiplex PCR, and its TCRdb copy is limited to in-frame clones, with some not included. V and J calls and clone size are given by that table; D and trimming were obtained from the DNA. This table holds about 180,000 clones, roughly 86% found once. The sequence was collected from a woman aged 30 to 39 with active or convalescent COVID-19. The sequenced material came from peripheral blood. The rearrangement joins TRBV2 to TRBJ1-1, with D unresolved. The CDR3 nucleotides read TGTGCCAGCAGTGTTTTTGGGGAGACTGAAGCTTTCTTT. Translated, it gives CASSVFGETEAFF.